The next 3 T cell receptor beta chains were all read from a single sample in a study of control samples from healthy donors and cancer patients (dated by TCRdb to 2018 to 2020). Library creation used the immunoSEQ multiplex PCR assay. Entries here come from immuneACCESS through TCRdb and include only in-frame sequences with V and J called. Some clones fail to appear in such tables; in the studies checked, an unresolved V gene covers under half of the shortfall, and the cause of the remainder is unknown. Across this sample there are some 51,000 clones, with about 96% seen only once. The top ten clonotypes cover less than 1.1% of the sample. Sequenced material: blood. These receptors were obtained from a woman between 18 and 29 years old in good health.

This chain joins TRBV6-5 and TRBJ1-1, with D maybe TRBD1 (6 bases). Between the trimmed V and J ends, which lost 0 bases and 0 bases, there was a span of 11 bases. Germline-derived CDR1 and CDR2 are MNHEY and SVGAGI. The CDR3 contains 16 residues. The CDR3 loop is CASSYSGGALNTEAFF. CDR3 in DNA: TGTGCCAGCAGTTACTCGGGGGGGGCGTTGAACACTGAAGCTTTCTTT.

The chain employs TRBV12-3 or TRBV12-4 and TRBJ1-2; no firm D call. This CDR3 contains 11 residues. Between the trimmed V and J ends, which lost 2 bases and 6 bases, there was a span of 4 bases. For the CDR3, the DNA is TGTGCCAGCAGTTTAAGGGATGGCTACACCTTC. Protein product: CASSLRDGYTF.

V gene TRBV14 combines with J gene TRBJ1-1; D is unclear. CDR1 SGHDN and CDR2 FVKESK come from the germline V gene. CDR3 length: 15 residues. The germline V and J ends were trimmed by 1 base and 4 bases, with 13 bases remaining between them. The CDR3 here is CASSQGRPIGTEAFF. The CDR3 coding sequence is TGTGCCAGCAGCCAAGGTCGGCCGATTGGCACTGAAGCTTTCTTT.